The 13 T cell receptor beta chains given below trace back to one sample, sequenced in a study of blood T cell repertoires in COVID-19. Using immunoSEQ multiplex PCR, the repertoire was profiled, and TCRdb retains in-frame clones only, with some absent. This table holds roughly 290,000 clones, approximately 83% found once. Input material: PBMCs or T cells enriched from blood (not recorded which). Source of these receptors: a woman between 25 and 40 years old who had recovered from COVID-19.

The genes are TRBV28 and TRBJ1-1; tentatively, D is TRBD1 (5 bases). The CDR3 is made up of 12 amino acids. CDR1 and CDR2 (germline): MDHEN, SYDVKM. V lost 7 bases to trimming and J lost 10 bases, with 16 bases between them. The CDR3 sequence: CASISGGRIAFF. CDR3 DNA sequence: TGTGCCAGCATTTCCGGGGGGAGGATAGCTTTCTTT.

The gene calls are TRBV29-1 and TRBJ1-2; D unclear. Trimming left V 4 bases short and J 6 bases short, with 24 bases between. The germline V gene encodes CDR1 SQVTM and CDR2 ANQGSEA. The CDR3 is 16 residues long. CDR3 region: CSVVFLLGEGAHGYTF. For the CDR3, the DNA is TGCAGCGTTGTATTCCTCCTCGGGGAAGGCGCCCATGGCTACACCTTC.

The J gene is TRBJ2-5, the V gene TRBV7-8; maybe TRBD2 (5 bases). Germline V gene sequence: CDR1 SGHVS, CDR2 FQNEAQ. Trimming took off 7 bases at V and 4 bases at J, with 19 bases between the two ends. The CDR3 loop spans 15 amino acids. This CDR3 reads CASTRSMGGRETQYF. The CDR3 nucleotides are TGTGCCAGCACCCGGAGTATGGGCGGGCGAGAGACCCAGTACTTC.

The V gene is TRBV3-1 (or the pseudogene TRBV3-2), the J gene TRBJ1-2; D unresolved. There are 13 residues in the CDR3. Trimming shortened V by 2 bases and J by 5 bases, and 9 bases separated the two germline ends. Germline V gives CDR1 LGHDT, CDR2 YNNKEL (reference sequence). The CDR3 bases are TGTGCCAGCAGCCAACCCCTTTATTATGGCTACACCTTC. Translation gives CASSQPLYYGYTF.

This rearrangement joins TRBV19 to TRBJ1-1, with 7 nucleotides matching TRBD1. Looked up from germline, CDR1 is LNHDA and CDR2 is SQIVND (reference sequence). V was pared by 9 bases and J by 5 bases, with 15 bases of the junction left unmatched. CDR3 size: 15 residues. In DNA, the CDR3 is TGTGCCAGCAACCCCTTCGTGAGGGGGCGTACTGAAGCTTTCTTT. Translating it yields CASNPFVRGRTEAFF.

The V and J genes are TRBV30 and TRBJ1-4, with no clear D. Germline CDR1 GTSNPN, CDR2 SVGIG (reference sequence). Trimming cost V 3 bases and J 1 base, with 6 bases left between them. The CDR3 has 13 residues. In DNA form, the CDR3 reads TGTGCCTGGAGGGGAGAAACTAATGAAAAACTGTTTTTT. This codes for CAWRGETNEKLFF.

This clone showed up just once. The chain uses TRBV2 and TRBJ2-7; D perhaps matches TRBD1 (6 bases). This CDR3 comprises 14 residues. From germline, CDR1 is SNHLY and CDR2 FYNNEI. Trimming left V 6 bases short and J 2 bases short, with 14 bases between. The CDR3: CASRDRSQPYEQYF. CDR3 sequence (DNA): TGTGCCAGCAGAGACAGGTCCCAACCCTACGAGCAGTACTTC.

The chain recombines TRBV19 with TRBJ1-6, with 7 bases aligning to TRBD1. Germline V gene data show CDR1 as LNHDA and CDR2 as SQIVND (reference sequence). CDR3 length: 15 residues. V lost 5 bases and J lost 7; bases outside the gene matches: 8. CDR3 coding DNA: TGTGCCAGTAGTTTTGGAGGGGGCCGAAATTCACCCCTCCACTTT. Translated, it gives CASSFGGGRNSPLHF.

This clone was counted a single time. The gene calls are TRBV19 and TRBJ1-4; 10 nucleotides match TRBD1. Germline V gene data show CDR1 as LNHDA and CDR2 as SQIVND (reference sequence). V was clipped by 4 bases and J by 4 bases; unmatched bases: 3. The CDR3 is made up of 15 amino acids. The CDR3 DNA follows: TGTGCCAGTAGTACGGGACAGGGGCGTAATGAAAAACTGTTTTTT. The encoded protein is CASSTGQGRNEKLFF.

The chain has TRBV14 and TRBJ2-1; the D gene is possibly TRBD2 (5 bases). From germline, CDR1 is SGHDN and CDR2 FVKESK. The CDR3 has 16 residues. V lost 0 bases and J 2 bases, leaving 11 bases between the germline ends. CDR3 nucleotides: TGTGCCAGCAGCCAAGAACTAGGTGGAGCCTACAATGAGCAGTTCTTC. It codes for CASSQELGGAYNEQFF.

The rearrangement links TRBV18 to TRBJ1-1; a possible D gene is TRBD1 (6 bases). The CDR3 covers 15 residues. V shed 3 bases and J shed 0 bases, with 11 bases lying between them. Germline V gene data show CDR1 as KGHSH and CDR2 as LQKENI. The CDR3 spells CASSPLDRMNTEAFF. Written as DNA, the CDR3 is TGTGCCAGCTCACCGCTTGACAGGATGAACACTGAAGCTTTCTTT. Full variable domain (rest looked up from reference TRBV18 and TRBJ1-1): NAGVMQNPRHLVRRRGQEARLRCSPMKGHSHVYWYRQLPEEGLKFMVYLQKENIIDESGMPKERFSAEFPKEGPSILRIQQVVRGDSAAYFCASSPLDRMNTEAFFGQGTRLTVV.

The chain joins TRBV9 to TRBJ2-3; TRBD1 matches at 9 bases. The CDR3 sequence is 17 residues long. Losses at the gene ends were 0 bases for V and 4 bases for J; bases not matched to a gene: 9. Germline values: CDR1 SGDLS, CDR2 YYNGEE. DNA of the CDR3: TGTGCCAGCAGCGTAGAATGGGATGGACAGGGGTCAGATACGCAGTATTTT. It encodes CASSVEWDGQGSDTQYF.

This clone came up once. CDR3 residues: CASSLLGISNQPQHF. CDR3 nucleotides: TGTGCCAGCAGTTTACTAGGAATTAGCAATCAGCCCCAGCATTTT. The chain couples TRBV28 to TRBJ1-5, with D uncertain. CDR1 MDHEN and CDR2 SYDVKM come from the germline V gene. The CDR3 is made up of 15 amino acids. The V end lost 2 bases, the J end lost 0 bases, and 8 bases lay between the germline ends.